The entry below describes one TCR beta chain. The antigen is unknown. This entry belongs to a study of yellow fever vaccine responses in identical twins. Points from the study as a whole: The T cell response to vaccination in identical twins was reportedly partly convergent and partly personalized.

Trimming left V 1 base short and J 8 bases short, with 4 bases between. CDR1 is SGHRS, CDR2 YFSETQ, per germline. The CDR3 has 11 amino acids. TCRdb re-called the RT-PCR reads with MiXCR, one entry per CDR3 protein. Of about 6,000 distinct CDR3 sequences detected, approximately 65% appear once; the ten largest clones hold under 5%. The chain has TRBV5-1 and TRBJ2-1; D call uncertain. The sample consisted of T cells from blood (PBMCs), unsorted or a sorted subset (not recorded which), taken before or after yellow fever vaccination (not recorded which). The clonotype originates from a woman younger than 35 who received the yellow fever vaccine. CDR3 DNA: TGCGCCAGCAGCTTGTTCCATGAGCAGTTCTTC. Amino acids: CASSLFHEQFF.